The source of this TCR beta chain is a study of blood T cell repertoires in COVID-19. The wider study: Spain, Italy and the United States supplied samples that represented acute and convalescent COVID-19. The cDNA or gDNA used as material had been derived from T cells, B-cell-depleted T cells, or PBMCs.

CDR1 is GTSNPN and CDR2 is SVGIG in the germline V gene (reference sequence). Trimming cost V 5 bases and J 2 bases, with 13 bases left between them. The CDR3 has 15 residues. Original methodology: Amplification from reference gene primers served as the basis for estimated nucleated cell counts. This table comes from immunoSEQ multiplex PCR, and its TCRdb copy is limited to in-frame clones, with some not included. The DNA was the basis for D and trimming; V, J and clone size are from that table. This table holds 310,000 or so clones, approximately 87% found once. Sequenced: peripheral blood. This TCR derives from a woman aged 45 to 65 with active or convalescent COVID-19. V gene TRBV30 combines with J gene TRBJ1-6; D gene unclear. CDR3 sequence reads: CAWSPGGAYNSPLHF. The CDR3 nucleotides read TGTGCCTGGTCCCCCGGCGGCGCCTATAATTCACCCCTCCACTTT.